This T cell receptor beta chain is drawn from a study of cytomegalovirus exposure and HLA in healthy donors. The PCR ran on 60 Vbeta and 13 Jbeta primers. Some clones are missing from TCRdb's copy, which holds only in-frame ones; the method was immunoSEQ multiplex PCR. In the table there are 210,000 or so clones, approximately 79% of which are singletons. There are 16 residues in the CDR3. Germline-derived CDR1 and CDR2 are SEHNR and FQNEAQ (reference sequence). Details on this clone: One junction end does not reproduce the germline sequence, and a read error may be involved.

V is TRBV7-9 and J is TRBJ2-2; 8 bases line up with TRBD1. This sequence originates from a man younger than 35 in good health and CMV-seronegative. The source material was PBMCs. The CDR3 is CSSSQGTGENTGELFF. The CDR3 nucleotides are TGTTCCAGCAGCCAAGGGACAGGAGAGAACACCGGGGAGCTGTTTTTT.